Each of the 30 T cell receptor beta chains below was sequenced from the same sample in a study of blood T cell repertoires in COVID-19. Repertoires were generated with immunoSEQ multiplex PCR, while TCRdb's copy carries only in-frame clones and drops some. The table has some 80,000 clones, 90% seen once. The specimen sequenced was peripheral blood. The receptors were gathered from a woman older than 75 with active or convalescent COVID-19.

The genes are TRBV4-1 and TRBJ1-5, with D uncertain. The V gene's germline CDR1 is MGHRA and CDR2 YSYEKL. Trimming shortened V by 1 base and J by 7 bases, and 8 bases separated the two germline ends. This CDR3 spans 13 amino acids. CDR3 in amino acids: CASSQVEGQPQHF. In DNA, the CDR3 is TGCGCCAGCAGCCAAGTAGAGGGACAGCCCCAGCATTTT.

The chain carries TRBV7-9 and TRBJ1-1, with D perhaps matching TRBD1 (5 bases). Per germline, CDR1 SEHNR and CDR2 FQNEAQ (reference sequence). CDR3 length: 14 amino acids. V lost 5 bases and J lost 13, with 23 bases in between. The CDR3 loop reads CASSRSWGGDRGFF. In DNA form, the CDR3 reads TGTGCCAGCAGCCGATCCTGGGGAGGGGACCGTGGTTTCTTT.

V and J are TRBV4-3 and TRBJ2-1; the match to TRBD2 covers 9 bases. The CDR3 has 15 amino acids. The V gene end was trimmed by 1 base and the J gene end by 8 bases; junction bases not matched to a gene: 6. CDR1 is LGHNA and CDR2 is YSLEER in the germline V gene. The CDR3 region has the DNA TGCGCCAGCAGCCAAGTCGGCGGGGGGGCTTATGAGCAGTTCTTC. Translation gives CASSQVGGGAYEQFF.

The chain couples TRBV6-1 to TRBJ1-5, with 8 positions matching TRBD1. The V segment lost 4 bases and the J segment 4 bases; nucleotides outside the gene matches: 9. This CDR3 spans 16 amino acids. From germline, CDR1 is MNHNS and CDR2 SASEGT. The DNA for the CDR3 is TGTGCCAGCAGTGTTTATGGGACAGGCCCAAATCAGCCCCAGCATTTT. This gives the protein CASSVYGTGPNQPQHF.

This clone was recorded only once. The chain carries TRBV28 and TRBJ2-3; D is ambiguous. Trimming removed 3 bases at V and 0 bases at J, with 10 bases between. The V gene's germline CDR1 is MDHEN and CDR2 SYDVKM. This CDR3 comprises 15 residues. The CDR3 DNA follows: TGTGCCAGCAGTTTGAGGCAGCGCAGCACAGATACGCAGTATTTT. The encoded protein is CASSLRQRSTDTQYF. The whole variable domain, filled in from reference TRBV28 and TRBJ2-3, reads DVKVTQSSRYLVKRTGEKVFLECVQDMDHENMFWYRQDPGLGLRLIYFSYDVKMKEKGDIPEGYSVSREKKERFSLILESASTNQTSMYLCASSLRQRSTDTQYFGPGTRLTVL.

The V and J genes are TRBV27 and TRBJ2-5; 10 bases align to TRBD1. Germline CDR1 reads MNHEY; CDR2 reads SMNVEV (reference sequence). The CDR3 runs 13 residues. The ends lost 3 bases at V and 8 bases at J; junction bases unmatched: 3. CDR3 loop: CASSFGTGATQYF. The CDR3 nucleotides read TGTGCCAGCAGTTTCGGGACAGGGGCAACCCAGTACTTC.

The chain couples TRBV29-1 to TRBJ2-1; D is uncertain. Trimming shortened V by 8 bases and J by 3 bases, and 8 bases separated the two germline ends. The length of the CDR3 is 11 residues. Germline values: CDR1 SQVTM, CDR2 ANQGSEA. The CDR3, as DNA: TGCAGCACGAAGCACTACAATGAGCAGTTCTTC. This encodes CSTKHYNEQFF.

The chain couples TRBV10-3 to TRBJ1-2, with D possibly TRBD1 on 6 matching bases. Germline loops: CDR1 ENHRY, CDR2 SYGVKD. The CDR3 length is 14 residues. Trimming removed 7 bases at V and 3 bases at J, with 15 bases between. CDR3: CAIKGDTLDYGYTF. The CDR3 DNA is TGTGCCATCAAAGGGGACACCTTAGACTATGGCTACACCTTC.

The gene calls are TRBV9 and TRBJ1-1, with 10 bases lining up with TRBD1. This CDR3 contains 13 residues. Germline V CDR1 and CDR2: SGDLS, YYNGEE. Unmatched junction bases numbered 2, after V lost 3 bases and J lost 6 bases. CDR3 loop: CASSDGQGAEAFF. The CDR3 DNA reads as TGTGCCAGCAGCGACGGACAGGGGGCTGAAGCTTTCTTT.

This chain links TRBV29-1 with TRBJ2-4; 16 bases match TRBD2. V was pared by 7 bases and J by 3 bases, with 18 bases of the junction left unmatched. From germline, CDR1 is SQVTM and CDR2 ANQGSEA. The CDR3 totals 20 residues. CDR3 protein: CSAVPGLGLAGGRVKNIQYF. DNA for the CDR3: TGCAGCGCCGTGCCCGGACTGGGACTAGCGGGGGGGAGGGTCAAAAACATTCAGTACTTC.

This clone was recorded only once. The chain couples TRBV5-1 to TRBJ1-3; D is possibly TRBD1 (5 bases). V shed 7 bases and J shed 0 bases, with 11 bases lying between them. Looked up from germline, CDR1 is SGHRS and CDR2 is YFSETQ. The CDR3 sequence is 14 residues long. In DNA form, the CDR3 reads TGCGCCAGCTCCGAGACAGCCTCTGGAAACACCATATATTTT. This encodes CASSETASGNTIYF.

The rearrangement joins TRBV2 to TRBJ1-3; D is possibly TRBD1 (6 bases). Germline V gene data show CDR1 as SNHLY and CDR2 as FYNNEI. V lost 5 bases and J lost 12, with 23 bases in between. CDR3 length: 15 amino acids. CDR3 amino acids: CASSLPRGTSLVIYF. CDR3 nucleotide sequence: TGTGCCAGCAGTCTACCCCGAGGGACATCACTGGTCATATATTTT.

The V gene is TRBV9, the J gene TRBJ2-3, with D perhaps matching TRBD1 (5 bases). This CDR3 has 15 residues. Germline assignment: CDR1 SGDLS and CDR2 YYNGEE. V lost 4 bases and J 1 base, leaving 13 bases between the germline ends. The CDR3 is CASSPTLGGTDTQYF. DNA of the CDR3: TGTGCCAGCAGCCCAACCCTAGGGGGCACAGATACGCAGTATTTT.

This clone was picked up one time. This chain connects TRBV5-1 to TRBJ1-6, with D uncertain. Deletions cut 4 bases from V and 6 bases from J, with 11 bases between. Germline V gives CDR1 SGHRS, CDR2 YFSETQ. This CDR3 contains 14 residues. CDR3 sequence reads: CASSMDGFNSPLHF. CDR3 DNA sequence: TGCGCCAGCAGCATGGACGGTTTTAATTCACCCCTCCACTTT. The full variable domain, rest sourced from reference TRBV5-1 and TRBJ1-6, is KAGVTQTPRYLIKTRGQQVTLSCSPISGHRSVSWYQQTPGQGLQFLFEYFSETQRNKGNFPGRFSGRQFSNSRSEMNVSTLELGDSALYLCASSMDGFNSPLHFGNGTRLTVT.

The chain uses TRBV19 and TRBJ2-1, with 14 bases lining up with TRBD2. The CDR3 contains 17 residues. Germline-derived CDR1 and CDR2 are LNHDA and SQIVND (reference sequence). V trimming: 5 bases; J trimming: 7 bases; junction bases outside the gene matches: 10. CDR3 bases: TGTGCCAGTAGTGCTCGACTAGCGGGGGGGCCGGGGAATGAGCAGTTCTTC. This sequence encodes CASSARLAGGPGNEQFF.

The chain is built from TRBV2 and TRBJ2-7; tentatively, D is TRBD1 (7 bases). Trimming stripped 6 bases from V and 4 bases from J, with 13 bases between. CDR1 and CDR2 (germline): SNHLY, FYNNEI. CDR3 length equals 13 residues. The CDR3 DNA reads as TGTGCCAGCAGGGGGACAGCGGGTTACGAGCAGTACTTC. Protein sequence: CASRGTAGYEQYF.

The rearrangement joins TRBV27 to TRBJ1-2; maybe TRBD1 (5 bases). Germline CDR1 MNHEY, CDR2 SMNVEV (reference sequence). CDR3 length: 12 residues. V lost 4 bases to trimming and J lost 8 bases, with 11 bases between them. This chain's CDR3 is CASSSPGGGYTF. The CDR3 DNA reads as TGTGCCAGCAGTTCCCCCGGGGGGGGCTACACCTTC.

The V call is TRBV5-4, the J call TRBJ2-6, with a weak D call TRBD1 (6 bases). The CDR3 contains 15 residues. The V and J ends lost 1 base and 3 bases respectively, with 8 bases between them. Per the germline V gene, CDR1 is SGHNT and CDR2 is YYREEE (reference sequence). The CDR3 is CASSLNRDGANVLTF. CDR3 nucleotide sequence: TGTGCCAGCAGCTTGAACAGGGATGGGGCCAACGTCCTGACTTTC.

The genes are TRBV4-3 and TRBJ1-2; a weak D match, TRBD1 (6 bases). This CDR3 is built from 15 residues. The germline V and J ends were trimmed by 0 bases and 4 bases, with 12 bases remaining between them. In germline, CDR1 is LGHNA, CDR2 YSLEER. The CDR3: CASSQEPGEGYGYTF. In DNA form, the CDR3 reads TGCGCCAGCAGCCAAGAGCCAGGGGAGGGCTATGGCTACACCTTC.

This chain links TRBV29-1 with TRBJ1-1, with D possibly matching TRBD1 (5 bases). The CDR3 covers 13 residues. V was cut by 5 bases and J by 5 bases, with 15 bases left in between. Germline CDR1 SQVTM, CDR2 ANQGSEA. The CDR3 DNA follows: TGCAGCGTTAGGAGGGACGGAGGTACTGAAGCTTTCTTT. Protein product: CSVRRDGGTEAFF. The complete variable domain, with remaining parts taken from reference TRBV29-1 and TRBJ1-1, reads SAVISQKPSRDICQRGTSLTIQCQVDSQVTMMFWYRQQPGQSLTLIATANQGSEATYESGFVIDKFPISRPNLTFSTLTVSNMSPEDSSIYLCSVRRDGGTEAFFGQGTRLTVV.

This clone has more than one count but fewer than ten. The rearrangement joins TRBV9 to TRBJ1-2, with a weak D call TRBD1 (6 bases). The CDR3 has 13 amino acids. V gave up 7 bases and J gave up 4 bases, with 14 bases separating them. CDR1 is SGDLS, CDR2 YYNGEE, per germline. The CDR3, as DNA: TGTGCCAGCGACACGGGACACAGCTATGGCTACACCTTC. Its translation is CASDTGHSYGYTF.

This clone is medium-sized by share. The CDR3 spells CASSDGQGRVGYTF. In DNA, the CDR3 is TGTGCCAGCAGCGATGGACAGGGTAGAGTCGGCTACACCTTC. The chain joins TRBV9 to TRBJ1-2, with TRBD1 identical over 8 bases. The CDR3 is 14 amino acids. V shed 3 bases, J shed 8 bases, and the junction held 9 bases outside the gene matches. Germline CDR1 SGDLS, CDR2 YYNGEE.

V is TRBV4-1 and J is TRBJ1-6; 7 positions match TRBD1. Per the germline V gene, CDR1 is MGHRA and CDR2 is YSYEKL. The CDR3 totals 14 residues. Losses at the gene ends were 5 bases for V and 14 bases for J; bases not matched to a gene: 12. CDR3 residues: CASSYLGTEQSLHF. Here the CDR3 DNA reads TGCGCCAGCAGCTACCTGGGGACAGAGCAATCCCTCCACTTT.

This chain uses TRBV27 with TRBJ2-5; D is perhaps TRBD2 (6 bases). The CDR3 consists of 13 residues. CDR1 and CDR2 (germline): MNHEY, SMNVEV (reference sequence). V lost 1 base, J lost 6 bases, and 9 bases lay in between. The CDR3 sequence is CASSLWRGQTQYF. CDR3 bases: TGTGCCAGCAGTTTATGGAGGGGACAGACCCAGTACTTC.

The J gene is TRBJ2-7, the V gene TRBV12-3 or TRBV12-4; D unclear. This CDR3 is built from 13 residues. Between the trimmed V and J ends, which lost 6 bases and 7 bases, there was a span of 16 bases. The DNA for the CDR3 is TGTGCCAGCAGCCAATGGGTCCCCGGGGAGCAGTACTTC. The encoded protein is CASSQWVPGEQYF.

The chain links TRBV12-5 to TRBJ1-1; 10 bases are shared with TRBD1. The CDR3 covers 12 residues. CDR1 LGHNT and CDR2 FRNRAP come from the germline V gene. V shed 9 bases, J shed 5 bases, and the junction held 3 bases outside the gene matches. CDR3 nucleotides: TGTGCTAGGGGACAGGGGCTAACTGAAGCTTTCTTT. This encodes CARGQGLTEAFF.

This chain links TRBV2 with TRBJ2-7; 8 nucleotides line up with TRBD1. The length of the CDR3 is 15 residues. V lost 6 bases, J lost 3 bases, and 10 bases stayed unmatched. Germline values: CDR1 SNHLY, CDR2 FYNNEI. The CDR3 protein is CASRTKTGEHYEQYF. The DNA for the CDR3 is TGTGCCAGCAGGACGAAGACAGGGGAACACTACGAGCAGTACTTC.

The CDR3 protein is CASSSSSQPQHF. In DNA, the CDR3 is TGTGCCAGCAGCTCCTCAAGCCAGCCCCAGCATTTT. V usage is TRBV7-8 and J usage is TRBJ1-5; D is unresolved. From germline, CDR1 is SGHVS and CDR2 FQNEAQ. The CDR3 sequence is 12 residues long. Trimming removed 4 bases from V and 7 bases from J, with 8 bases in between.

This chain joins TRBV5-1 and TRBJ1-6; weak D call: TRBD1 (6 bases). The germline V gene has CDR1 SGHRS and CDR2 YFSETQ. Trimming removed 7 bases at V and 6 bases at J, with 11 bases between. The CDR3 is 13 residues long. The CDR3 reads CASRQAANSPLHF. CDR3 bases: TGCGCCAGCCGACAGGCCGCTAATTCACCCCTCCACTTT.

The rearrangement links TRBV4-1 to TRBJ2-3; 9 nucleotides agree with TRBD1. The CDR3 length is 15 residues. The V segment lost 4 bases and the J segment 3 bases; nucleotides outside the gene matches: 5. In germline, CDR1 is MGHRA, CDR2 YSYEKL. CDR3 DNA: TGCGCCAGCAGCCCACAGGGGGCTCGGACAGATACGCAGTATTTT. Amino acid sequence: CASSPQGARTDTQYF.